A single sample is the source of the 2 T cell receptor beta chains below, sequenced in a study of blood T cell repertoires in COVID-19. Here immunoSEQ multiplex PCR was the method, and the copy in TCRdb shows in-frame clones only, minus some. The sample holds about 200,000 clones, about 85% seen once. Material: peripheral blood. Receptors originate from a woman older than 75 with acute or convalescent COVID-19.

This chain uses TRBV2 with TRBJ1-3; D ambiguous. CDR1 is SNHLY, CDR2 FYNNEI, per germline. The CDR3 covers 14 residues. Trimming pared 11 bases from V and 0 bases from J, leaving 14 bases between. The CDR3 DNA follows: TGTGCCGGGAGAGCGGACGGCTCTGGAAACACCATATATTTT. As protein: CAGRADGSGNTIYF.

The chain joins TRBV6-5 to TRBJ1-5, with TRBD1 matching over 9 bases. The CDR3 is made up of 14 amino acids. Germline CDR1 MNHEY, CDR2 SVGAGI. V gave up 4 bases and J gave up 7 bases; unmatched junction bases: 5. CDR3 loop: CASSFRTGVQPQHF. DNA for the CDR3: TGTGCCAGCAGTTTCCGGACAGGGGTGCAGCCCCAGCATTTT.